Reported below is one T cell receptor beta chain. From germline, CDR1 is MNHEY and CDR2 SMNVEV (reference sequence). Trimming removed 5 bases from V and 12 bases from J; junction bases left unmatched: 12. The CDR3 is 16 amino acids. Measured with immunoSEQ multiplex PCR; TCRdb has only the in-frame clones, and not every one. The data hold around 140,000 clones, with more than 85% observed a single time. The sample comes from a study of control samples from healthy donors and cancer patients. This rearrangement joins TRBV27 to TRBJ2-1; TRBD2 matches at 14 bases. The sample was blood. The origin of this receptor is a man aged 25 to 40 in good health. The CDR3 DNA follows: TGTGCCAGCAGTCTCGTAGGAGGACTAGCGGGGGGATGGCAGTTCTTC. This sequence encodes CASSLVGGLAGGWQFF.